Following are 28 T cell receptor beta chains from one sample sequenced in a study of control samples from healthy donors and cancer patients. The repertoire was sequenced with immunoSEQ multiplex PCR; TCRdb's copy has only in-frame clones and lacks some. The table includes 150,000 or so clones, approximately 92% detected once. Sequenced material: blood. These receptors originate from a woman in her forties or fifties in good health.

The CDR3 DNA sequence: TGTGCCAGCAGCGTATCTTCATCTTCCGGGGACACCGGGGAGCTGTTTTTT. Protein sequence: CASSVSSSSGDTGELFF. The rearrangement links TRBV9 to TRBJ2-2; a possible D gene is TRBD2 (5 bases). Germline V gene data show CDR1 as SGDLS and CDR2 as YYNGEE. The V end lost 1 base, the J end lost 3 bases, and 16 bases lay between the germline ends. The CDR3 consists of 17 residues.

The gene calls are TRBV6-6 and TRBJ2-5; D unresolved. The germline V gene has CDR1 MNHNY and CDR2 SVGAGI (reference sequence). This CDR3 is built from 16 residues. Deletions cut 1 base from V and 5 bases from J, with 17 bases between. The CDR3 region is CASSYFSGQHSETQYF. The DNA for the CDR3 is TGTGCCAGCAGTTACTTCTCGGGTCAACATTCGGAGACCCAGTACTTC.

This chain joins TRBV3-1 (or the pseudogene TRBV3-2) and TRBJ1-3; 8 nucleotides match TRBD1. Per the germline V gene, CDR1 is LGHDT and CDR2 is YNNKEL (reference sequence). With V trimmed by 5 bases and J by 2 bases, 8 bases remained unmatched. The CDR3 is 16 residues long. The CDR3 here is CASSVRTGGTGNTIYF. The CDR3 DNA reads TGTGCCAGCAGCGTTCGTACAGGGGGGACTGGAAACACCATATATTTT.

The rearrangement links TRBV30 to TRBJ2-7, with D possibly TRBD1 on 6 matching bases. V was trimmed by 5 bases and J by 4 bases, leaving 12 bases between them. The CDR3 has 12 residues. Germline loops: CDR1 GTSNPN, CDR2 SVGIG (reference sequence). The chain's CDR3 is CAWQGIGYEQYF. CDR3 nucleotides: TGTGCCTGGCAGGGGATAGGATACGAGCAGTACTTC.

V gene TRBV4-1 combines with J gene TRBJ1-2; 9 nucleotides line up with TRBD1. The CDR3 length is 18 residues. V was pared by 1 base and J by 5 bases, with 14 bases of the junction left unmatched. CDR1 is MGHRA, CDR2 YSYEKL, per germline. The CDR3 DNA reads TGCGCCAGCAGCCAAGCTTTGACAGGGGGTCATCGGATATATGGCTACACCTTC. Its protein is CASSQALTGGHRIYGYTF.

This chain joins TRBV5-1 and TRBJ1-1; unclear D gene. The CDR3 runs 17 residues. The V and J ends lost 5 bases and 1 base respectively, with 21 bases between them. Germline CDR1 is SGHRS and CDR2 is YFSETQ. DNA for the CDR3: TGCGCCAGCAGTGCTTTAAGGGCTCACCGGCAGAACACTGAAGCTTTCTTT. Protein sequence: CASSALRAHRQNTEAFF.

The J gene is TRBJ1-2, the V gene TRBV3-1 (or the pseudogene TRBV3-2); D unresolved. Trimming cost V 4 bases and J 4 bases, with 7 bases left between them. Germline V gene data show CDR1 as LGHDT and CDR2 as YNNKEL (reference sequence). CDR3 length: 12 amino acids. This chain's CDR3 is CASSRVSYGYTF. CDR3 sequence (DNA): TGTGCCAGCAGCCGCGTTAGCTATGGCTACACCTTC.

As concerns this clone: Sequence at one end of the junction differs from germline and may be a read error. V and J are TRBV19 and TRBJ1-1; 7 nucleotides align to TRBD1. CDR3 length: 16 residues. Looked up from germline, CDR1 is LNHDA and CDR2 is SQIVND (reference sequence). The CDR3 coding sequence is TGTGCCAGTAGTTTAGAAGCACAGGGGCGAAACACTGAAGCTTTCTTT. The encoded protein is CASSLEAQGRNTEAFF.

V is TRBV6-5 and J is TRBJ1-5, with D perhaps matching TRBD1 (6 bases). CDR3 size: 15 residues. The germline CDR1 and CDR2 sequences are MNHEY and SVGAGI. Trimming shortened V by 4 bases and J by 0 bases, and 10 bases separated the two germline ends. CDR3 in DNA: TGTGCCAGCAGTTGGACAGTAGATAGCAATCAGCCCCAGCATTTT. Its protein product is CASSWTVDSNQPQHF.

The CDR3 reads CASSIPGPGNTIYF. The CDR3 DNA sequence: TGTGCCAGTAGTATCCCCGGACCGGGAAACACCATATATTTT. The chain joins TRBV19 to TRBJ1-3; no firm D call. Deletions cut 3 bases from V and 4 bases from J, with 10 bases between. The CDR3 has 14 residues. Germline CDR1 LNHDA, CDR2 SQIVND (reference sequence).

The chain employs TRBV10-3 and TRBJ1-5, with D perhaps TRBD1 (5 bases). V was clipped by 0 bases and J by 2 bases, with 17 bases between them. Per germline, CDR1 ENHRY and CDR2 SYGVKD. The CDR3 loop spans 18 amino acids. DNA for the CDR3: TGTGCCATCAGTGAGTCGAAAATTGGGGGACGTGGCAATCAGCCCCAGCATTTT. It codes for CAISESKIGGRGNQPQHF.

The rearrangement links TRBV27 to TRBJ1-2; D gene uncertain. V dropped 5 bases and J dropped 4 bases, with 14 bases sitting between them. The CDR3 has 14 residues. CDR1 MNHEY and CDR2 SMNVEV come from the germline V gene (reference sequence). CDR3 sequence reads: CASSMAGFSYGYTF. Written as DNA, the CDR3 is TGTGCCAGCAGTATGGCGGGCTTTTCCTATGGCTACACCTTC.

J is TRBJ2-2 and V is TRBV9; 9 bases match TRBD2. Germline trimming cut 0 bases from V and 1 base from J; bases unmatched to any gene: 4. The CDR3 has 17 amino acids. Per germline, CDR1 SGDLS and CDR2 YYNGEE. The chain's CDR3 is CASSVGFSGGNTGELFF. CDR3 nucleotides: TGTGCCAGCAGCGTAGGTTTTAGCGGGGGGAACACCGGGGAGCTGTTTTTT.

The chain employs TRBV2 and TRBJ2-1; TRBD1 matches 8 bases. CDR3 length equals 15 residues. Trimming took 3 bases from V and 9 from J; bases not matched to a gene: 10. The germline V gene has CDR1 SNHLY and CDR2 FYNNEI. The CDR3 reads CASSDRTGGFIEQFF. The CDR3 region has the DNA TGTGCCAGCAGTGATCGTACAGGGGGATTTATTGAGCAGTTCTTC.

The gene calls are TRBV27 and TRBJ2-7; D is unclear. This CDR3 has 12 amino acids. Germline loops: CDR1 MNHEY, CDR2 SMNVEV (reference sequence). Deletions cut 4 bases from V and 11 bases from J, with 15 bases between. The CDR3 sequence: CASSSLPPLEYF. For the CDR3, the DNA is TGTGCCAGCAGTTCCCTCCCCCCTTTAGAGTACTTC.

V and J are TRBV3-1 (or the pseudogene TRBV3-2) and TRBJ2-7; no clear D. Germline CDR1 is LGHDT and CDR2 is YNNKEL (reference sequence). With 1 base removed from V and 0 bases from J, the gap between germline ends came to 13 bases. This CDR3 has 16 residues. DNA of the CDR3: TGTGCCAGCAGCCAAGCGTTTAAGGGATCCTCCTACGAGCAGTACTTC. Its translation is CASSQAFKGSSYEQYF.

This chain links TRBV28 with TRBJ2-7; 8 bases align to TRBD1. The V and J ends lost 2 bases and 5 bases, in that order; junction bases with no gene match: 2. Germline V gives CDR1 MDHEN, CDR2 SYDVKM. The CDR3 covers 13 residues. In nucleotides, the CDR3 is TGTGCCAGCAGTTTACAGGGGGCTCACGAGCAGTACTTC. It specifies CASSLQGAHEQYF.

The chain uses TRBV7-9 and TRBJ1-3, with no clear D. Germline CDR1 and CDR2: SEHNR and FQNEAQ (reference sequence). The length of the CDR3 is 14 residues. Trimming took off 1 base at V and 0 bases at J, with 4 bases between the two ends. The DNA for the CDR3 is TGTGCCAGCAGCTTAGATGACTCTGGAAACACCATATATTTT. Its protein product is CASSLDDSGNTIYF.

The chain carries TRBV15 and TRBJ2-3; 14 nucleotides align to TRBD2. The CDR3 spans 14 residues. V gave up 5 bases and J gave up 9 bases; unmatched junction bases: 4. Germline V gene sequence: CDR1 LNHNV, CDR2 YYDKDF (reference sequence). The CDR3 here is CATSEGTSGRTQYF. DNA for the CDR3: TGTGCCACCAGCGAGGGGACTAGCGGGAGAACGCAGTATTTT.

The rearrangement links TRBV28 to TRBJ1-4; D uncertain. V shed 5 bases and J shed 3 bases, with 10 bases lying between them. The CDR3 covers 14 residues. Looked up from germline, CDR1 is MDHEN and CDR2 is SYDVKM. In nucleotides, the CDR3 is TGTGCCAGCAGTGAGGGATTGTCTAATGAAAAACTGTTTTTT. Its protein product is CASSEGLSNEKLFF.

V is TRBV19 and J is TRBJ1-3; the D gene is possibly TRBD1 (6 bases). The CDR3 sequence is 19 residues long. V shed 0 bases and J shed 0 bases, with 18 bases lying between them. CDR1 and CDR2 from the germline V gene are LNHDA and SQIVND (reference sequence). CDR3 sequence (DNA): TGTGCCAGTAGTATAGATCGAGGAGGGACAAGATCCTCTGGAAACACCATATATTTT. It specifies CASSIDRGGTRSSGNTIYF.

This chain links TRBV13 with TRBJ2-1; D is possibly TRBD1 or TRBD2 (5 bases each). With 2 bases removed from V and 7 bases from J, the gap between germline ends came to 30 bases. This CDR3 is built from 20 residues. The germline V gene has CDR1 PRHDT and CDR2 FYEKMQ (reference sequence). CDR3 amino acids: CASSLLGRDRGRSRLNEQFF. The CDR3, as DNA: TGTGCCAGCAGCTTACTGGGCAGGGATAGGGGACGGAGCAGATTGAATGAGCAGTTCTTC.

The chain recombines TRBV19 with TRBJ2-6; D is ambiguous. V was pared by 3 bases and J by 12 bases, with 12 bases between. CDR3 length: 13 amino acids. CDR1 and CDR2 from the germline V gene are LNHDA and SQIVND (reference sequence). The CDR3 nucleotides are TGTGCCAGTAGTATGGTCGGCACCTCCGTCCTGACTTTC. It translates to CASSMVGTSVLTF. The whole variable domain, filled in from reference TRBV19 and TRBJ2-6, reads DGGITQSPKYLFRKEGQNVTLSCEQNLNHDAMYWYRQDPGQGLRLIYYSQIVNDFQKGDIAEGYSVSREKKESFPLTVTSAQKNPTAFYLCASSMVGTSVLTFGAGSRLTVL.

The chain joins TRBV4-1 to TRBJ2-3; 7 nucleotides align to TRBD2. Losses at the gene ends were 1 base for V and 0 bases for J; bases not matched to a gene: 7. From germline, CDR1 is MGHRA and CDR2 YSYEKL. The CDR3 length is 17 residues. The CDR3 region has the DNA TGCGCCAGCAGCCAAGTGGGGAGCGGGGCTAGCACAGATACGCAGTATTTT. Translated, it gives CASSQVGSGASTDTQYF.

J is TRBJ2-4 and V is TRBV30, with TRBD2 identical over 11 bases. This CDR3 has 17 amino acids. CDR1 GTSNPN and CDR2 SVGIG come from the germline V gene (reference sequence). V lost 3 bases to trimming and J lost 0 bases; unmatched junction nucleotides: 7. The CDR3 reads CAWSLAGGSLAKNIQYF. The CDR3 nucleotides are TGTGCCTGGAGCCTAGCGGGGGGCTCCCTAGCCAAAAACATTCAGTACTTC.

This chain joins TRBV19 and TRBJ1-3, with D perhaps matching TRBD1 (5 bases). The CDR3 totals 14 residues. Trimming removed 3 bases at V and 4 bases at J, with 10 bases between. Germline V gene sequence: CDR1 LNHDA, CDR2 SQIVND (reference sequence). This chain's CDR3 is CASSISGHGNTIYF. The CDR3 DNA reads as TGTGCCAGTAGTATCTCAGGACACGGAAACACCATATATTTT.

The rearrangement joins TRBV7-8 to TRBJ1-6; perhaps TRBD1 as D (5 bases). Germline V gives CDR1 SGHVS, CDR2 FQNEAQ. The CDR3 is 13 amino acids. Trimming pared 6 bases from V and 7 bases from J, leaving 10 bases between. Here the CDR3 reads CASSPAGNSPLHF. Written as DNA, the CDR3 is TGTGCCAGCAGTCCCGCAGGGAATTCACCCCTCCACTTT.

This clone has only a few counts. This rearrangement joins TRBV5-1 to TRBJ2-2; D possibly uses TRBD1 or TRBD2 (5 bases each). CDR1 and CDR2 from the germline V gene are SGHRS and YFSETQ. V lost 4 bases, J lost 0 bases, and 13 bases lay in between. This CDR3 has 16 residues. The CDR3 loop reads CASSVESGPNTGELFF. The CDR3 coding sequence is TGCGCCAGCAGCGTGGAGTCGGGACCGAACACCGGGGAGCTGTTTTTT.